The next 8 T cell receptor beta chains were all read from a single sample in a study of T cells after yellow fever vaccination. TCRdb reprocessed the 5' RACE reads via MiXCR and lists one record per CDR3 protein. The profile covers about 74,000 distinct CDR3 sequences, with roughly 7.4% appearing a single time and roughly 35% taken by the ten largest. Sample: CD8+ T cells sorted from PBMCs, taken about 5 days after the first yellow fever vaccination. These receptors were taken from a man aged 18 to 30 who received the YFV17D yellow fever vaccine.

The chain couples TRBV5-1 to TRBJ1-1; D is unclear. Germline CDR1 reads SGHRS; CDR2 reads YFSETQ. The CDR3 loop spans 15 amino acids. V shed 0 bases and J shed 1 base, with 10 bases lying between them. The CDR3 nucleotides read TGCGCCAGCAGCTTGGTAGGCAGGTCGAACACTGAAGCTTTCTTT. This translates into CASSLVGRSNTEAFF. The complete variable domain, with remaining parts taken from reference TRBV5-1 and TRBJ1-1, reads KAGVTQTPRYLIKTRGQQVTLSCSPISGHRSVSWYQQTPGQGLQFLFEYFSETQRNKGNFPGRFSGRQFSNSRSEMNVSTLELGDSALYLCASSLVGRSNTEAFFGQGTRLTVV.

This clonotype was seen ten or more times. The rearrangement joins TRBV4-1 to TRBJ2-7, with D possibly called TRBD1 or TRBD2 (5 bases each). The germline V and J ends were trimmed by 0 bases and 1 base, with 10 bases remaining between them. The CDR3 consists of 15 residues. The germline V gene encodes CDR1 MGHRA and CDR2 YSYEKL. CDR3 in DNA: TGCGCCAGCAGCCAAGATCCCGGGGCATCCTACGAGCAGTACTTC. It codes for CASSQDPGASYEQYF.

The chain is built from TRBV11-3 and TRBJ2-4, with D possibly matching TRBD1 (6 bases). The CDR3 has 13 residues. The germline V gene has CDR1 SGHNT and CDR2 YENEEA. Trimming shortened V by 5 bases and J by 9 bases, and 14 bases separated the two germline ends. CDR3 bases: TGTGCCAGCAGCAGGCGGACAGAAGGCATTCAGTACTTC. This gives the protein CASSRRTEGIQYF. Together with reference TRBV11-3 and TRBJ2-4, the CDR3 gives the full variable domain: EAGVVQSPRYKIIEKKQPVAFWCNPISGHNTLYWYLQNLGQGPELLIRYENEEAVDDSQLPKDRFSAERLKGVDSTLKIQPAELGDSAVYLCASSRRTEGIQYFGAGTRLSVL.

This clonotype has more than one count but fewer than ten. The chain has TRBV4-1 and TRBJ1-1; 7 bases match TRBD1. The ends lost 5 bases at V and 4 bases at J; junction bases unmatched: 7. Germline CDR1 and CDR2: MGHRA and YSYEKL. CDR3 length: 14 amino acids. CDR3 sequence reads: CASSAEDRVTEAFF. CDR3 in DNA: TGCGCCAGCAGCGCCGAAGACAGGGTCACTGAAGCTTTCTTT.

This clonotype was observed a handful of times. The chain employs TRBV11-1 and TRBJ2-7; no clear D gene. The CDR3 consists of 14 residues. Trimming took off 3 bases at V and 0 bases at J, with 9 bases between the two ends. CDR1 and CDR2 from the germline V gene are SGHAT and FQDESV (reference sequence). The CDR3 bases are TGTGCCAGCAGCTTGGGAACGGGCTCCTACGAGCAGTACTTC. Translation gives CASSLGTGSYEQYF.

The chain is built from TRBV28 and TRBJ2-7; D not resolved. The CDR3 loop spans 12 amino acids. CDR1 is MDHEN and CDR2 is SYDVKM in the germline V gene. Trimming took off 5 bases at V and 7 bases at J, with 12 bases between the two ends. The CDR3 loop reads CASSPDPGEQYV. The DNA for the CDR3 is TGTGCCAGCAGTCCCGACCCCGGGGAGCAGTACGTC.

In this sample, this clonotype turned up many times. This chain connects TRBV10-3 to TRBJ2-5; 7 nucleotides align to TRBD1. CDR3 length: 12 residues. The germline V gene encodes CDR1 ENHRY and CDR2 SYGVKD. After removal of 4 bases from V and 5 bases from J, the junction contained 1 base not matched to a gene. Written as DNA, the CDR3 is TGTGCCATCAGTGCAGGGGGTGAGACCCAGTACTTC. Protein sequence: CAISAGGETQYF.

This clonotype was detected many times. The chain carries TRBV12-3 or TRBV12-4 and TRBJ2-1; 7 positions agree with TRBD1. The trim removed 6 bases at V and 1 base at J, leaving 6 bases unmatched. The CDR3 sequence is 15 residues long. CDR3 amino acids: CASRPTGDSYNEQFF. The CDR3 DNA follows: TGTGCCAGCAGGCCCACAGGGGATTCCTACAATGAGCAGTTCTTC.